The entry that follows covers one T cell receptor (beta chain) sequence. Its antigen is unidentified. Unique molecular identifiers were incorporated into the prepared TCRbeta library. TCRdb recomputed calls from the PCR reads with MiXCR, one row per CDR3 protein. The repertoire holds approximately 82,000 distinct CDR3 sequences, with 15% to 20% as singletons. Per germline, CDR1 MDHEN and CDR2 SYDVKM. The CDR3 is 16 residues long. Trimming shortened V by 5 bases and J by 3 bases, and 18 bases separated the two germline ends. These data come from a study of T-cell reconstitution after alpha-beta-depleted transplantation in children. Study-level points and caveats: By about two months after transplant, alpha-beta T cells reportedly arose from several hundred graft clones that had expanded.

The starting material was PBMCs, mostly from graft donor cells, obtained 360 days after TCRalphabeta/CD19-depleted stem cell transplant. The TCR sequence derives from a male patient under 10 years old who had a stem cell transplant for acute lymphoblastic leukemia, so the T cells may come from the graft donor. The rearrangement uses TRBV28 and TRBJ2-3, with a weak D call TRBD2 (5 bases). The CDR3 is CASSPSGMGLTDTQYF. CDR3 nucleotide sequence: TGTGCCAGCAGTCCCTCCGGGATGGGGTTGACAGATACGCAGTATTTT. The variable domain in full, with the rest retrieved from reference TRBV28 and TRBJ2-3, is DVKVTQSSRYLVKRTGEKVFLECVQDMDHENMFWYRQDPGLGLRLIYFSYDVKMKEKGDIPEGYSVSREKKERFSLILESASTNQTSMYLCASSPSGMGLTDTQYFGPGTRLTVL.